Each of the 14 T cell receptor beta chains below was sequenced from the same sample in a study of OX40 agonist ivuxolimab in advanced cancers. Some clones are missing from TCRdb's copy, which holds only in-frame ones; the method was immunoSEQ multiplex PCR. The repertoire holds tens of thousands of clones, with over 80% as singletons. The source was CD4+ or CD8+ T cells sorted from blood, collected in a trial of the OX40 agonist ivuxolimab. All receptors derive from an adult with an advanced solid tumor such as melanoma, head and neck, liver or kidney cancer.

V usage is TRBV6-1 and J usage is TRBJ2-3; the match to TRBD2 covers 13 bases. Germline CDR1 reads MNHNS; CDR2 reads SASEGT. The CDR3 consists of 15 residues. The ends lost 11 bases at V and 4 bases at J; junction bases unmatched: 9. As DNA, the CDR3 is TGTGCCGCTAAGGCACTAGCGGGGGGGCCAGATACGCAGTATTTT. Its protein product is CAAKALAGGPDTQYF.

The V call is TRBV11-2, the J call TRBJ1-2; D is possibly TRBD1 (6 bases). Trimming removed 5 bases from V and 2 bases from J, with 9 bases in between. This CDR3 spans 13 amino acids. The germline V gene has CDR1 SGHAT and CDR2 FQNNGV. As DNA, the CDR3 is TGTGCCAGCAGCCCCGGACAGAACTATGGCTACACCTTC. The encoded protein is CASSPGQNYGYTF.

The chain is built from TRBV7-2 and TRBJ2-7; D is unresolved. The CDR3 runs 16 residues. The V gene lost 5 bases and the J gene lost 5 bases, with 22 bases spanning the gap. The V gene's germline CDR1 is SGHTA and CDR2 FQGNSA. In nucleotides, the CDR3 is TGTGCCAGCAGCCTTAGTTGGGGTAGCAAGAACGACGAGCAGTACTTC. Translating gives CASSLSWGSKNDEQYF.

The chain recombines TRBV6-6 with TRBJ1-2; D gene uncertain. Between the trimmed V and J ends, which lost 5 bases and 6 bases, there was a span of 19 bases. This CDR3 spans 15 amino acids. Per the germline V gene, CDR1 is MNHNY and CDR2 is SVGAGI (reference sequence). DNA for the CDR3: TGTGCCAGCAGTCCCAATAGAGGTACTTCCCATGGCTACACCTTC. This translates into CASSPNRGTSHGYTF.

The J gene is TRBJ1-2, the V gene TRBV6-1; possible D gene TRBD1, 6 bases. V lost 3 bases and J 8 bases, leaving 16 bases between the germline ends. Germline CDR1 reads MNHNS; CDR2 reads SASEGT. The CDR3 is 14 amino acids. CDR3 DNA: TGTGCCAGCAGTGATCCCGCCAGGGGTGGAGGCTACACCTTC. As protein: CASSDPARGGGYTF.

V gene TRBV7-2 combines with J gene TRBJ1-1; the D is unclear. Deletions cut 5 bases from V and 1 base from J, with 11 bases between. This CDR3 spans 14 amino acids. Germline V gene sequence: CDR1 SGHTA, CDR2 FQGNSA. CDR3 DNA sequence: TGTGCCAGCAGCCCAGATAAGAGGAACACTGAAGCTTTCTTT. Its translation: CASSPDKRNTEAFF.

The gene calls are TRBV11-2 and TRBJ2-1, with no clear D. V lost 3 bases and J 1 base, leaving 10 bases between the germline ends. The germline V gene encodes CDR1 SGHAT and CDR2 FQNNGV. There are 15 residues in the CDR3. As DNA, the CDR3 is TGTGCCAGCAGCTTCGGGTCCTCTTCCTACAATGAGCAGTTCTTC. Its translation is CASSFGSSSYNEQFF.

The rearrangement links TRBV11-2 to TRBJ2-6, with D possibly TRBD2 on 5 matching bases. V was cut by 5 bases and J by 1 base, with 15 bases left in between. This CDR3 has 17 amino acids. Germline V gives CDR1 SGHAT, CDR2 FQNNGV. The CDR3: CASSLVFRGSGANVLTF. The CDR3 nucleotides read TGTGCCAGCAGCCTAGTGTTTCGAGGGTCTGGGGCCAACGTCCTGACTTTC.

This chain links TRBV5-1 with TRBJ1-3, with unresolved D. Trimming stripped 0 bases from V and 0 bases from J, with 10 bases between. The germline V gene encodes CDR1 SGHRS and CDR2 YFSETQ. The CDR3 is made up of 16 amino acids. CDR3 region: CASSLDGLNSGNTIYF. The CDR3 region has the DNA TGCGCCAGCAGCTTGGACGGACTGAACTCTGGAAACACCATATATTTT.

This clone appeared a single time. The chain couples TRBV18 to TRBJ1-5; D perhaps matches TRBD1 (6 bases). Trimming removed 5 bases at V and 0 bases at J, with 17 bases between. The CDR3 runs to 17 residues. Germline V gene sequence: CDR1 KGHSH, CDR2 LQKENI. The CDR3 is CASSSGTRTLSNQPQHF. CDR3 sequence (DNA): TGTGCCAGCTCATCCGGGACAAGAACCCTTAGCAATCAGCCCCAGCATTTT. The variable domain in full, completed from reference TRBV18 and TRBJ1-5, reads NAGVMQNPRHLVRRRGQEARLRCSPMKGHSHVYWYRQLPEEGLKFMVYLQKENIIDESGMPKERFSAEFPKEGPSILRIQQVVRGDSAAYFCASSSGTRTLSNQPQHFGDGTRLSIL.

The chain joins TRBV11-1 to TRBJ2-5, with no clear D. There are 11 residues in the CDR3. Germline V lookup: CDR1 SGHAT, CDR2 FQDESV (reference sequence). The V and J ends lost 3 bases and 4 bases respectively, with 3 bases between them. This CDR3 is CASSLGETQYF. The CDR3 region has the DNA TGTGCCAGCAGCTTGGGAGAGACCCAGTACTTC.

The chain joins TRBV10-3 to TRBJ2-7; TRBD1 matches at 12 bases. This CDR3 comprises 17 residues. J lost 3 bases, V lost 3 bases, and 9 bases had no gene match. From germline, CDR1 is ENHRY and CDR2 SYGVKD. The CDR3 region has the DNA TGTGCCATCAGTGACAGGGGACAGGGGGCGCGGGGCTACGAGCAGTACTTC. The encoded protein is CAISDRGQGARGYEQYF.

The rearrangement uses TRBV9 and TRBJ1-2, with 7 bases identical to TRBD1. CDR1 is SGDLS and CDR2 is YYNGEE in the germline V gene. This CDR3 comprises 16 residues. V shed 3 bases and J 4 bases; nucleotides not matched to a gene: 12. The CDR3 coding sequence is TGTGCCAGCAGCGCCCGACAGGGAGGAATTAGCTATGGCTACACCTTC. Residues: CASSARQGGISYGYTF.

V is TRBV12-2 and J is TRBJ1-2; TRBD1, the D gene given by the table, was not confirmed from the DNA. TRBV12-2 is a recognized pseudogene. The CDR3 runs to 14 residues. CDR3 in amino acids: CASRFPGTAGGYTF. The CDR3, as DNA: TGTGCAAGTCGCTTCCCGGGGACAGCCGGCGGCTACACCTTC.